This T cell receptor beta chain was sequenced for a study of T and B cells in COVID-19 patients. CDR3 length: 16 residues. Losses at the gene ends were 5 bases for V and 3 bases for J; bases not matched to a gene: 14. Germline CDR1 and CDR2: DFQATT and SNEGSKA (reference sequence). This clonotype was found a few times. TRB was amplified from approximately 250-500 ng of blood genomic DNA. Multiplex PCR with BIOMED2 TRB-A/B primer pools amplified TRB rearrangements. TCRdb re-called the multiplex PCR reads through MiXCR, storing one row per CDR3 protein. The sample carries tens of thousands of distinct CDR3 sequences, approximately 30% recorded once.

The sequencing input was blood. This chain joins TRBV20-1 and TRBJ2-3; 7 bases fit TRBD2. The sequence was collected from a human donor who had recovered from COVID-19. The CDR3 loop is CSAPDRTSGMTDTQYF. DNA of the CDR3: TGCAGTGCTCCGGATCGGACCAGCGGGATGACAGATACGCAGTATTTT.